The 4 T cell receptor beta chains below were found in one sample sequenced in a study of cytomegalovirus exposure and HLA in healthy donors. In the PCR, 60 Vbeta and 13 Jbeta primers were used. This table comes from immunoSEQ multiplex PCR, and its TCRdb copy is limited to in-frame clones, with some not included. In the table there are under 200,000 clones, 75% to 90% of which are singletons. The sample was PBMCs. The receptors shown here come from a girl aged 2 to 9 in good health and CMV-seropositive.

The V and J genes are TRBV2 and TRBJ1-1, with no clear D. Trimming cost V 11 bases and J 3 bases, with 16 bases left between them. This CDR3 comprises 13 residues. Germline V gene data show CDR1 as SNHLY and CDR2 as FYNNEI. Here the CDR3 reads CAGGRVSDTEAFF. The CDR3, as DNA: TGTGCCGGAGGAAGGGTGTCGGACACTGAAGCTTTCTTT.

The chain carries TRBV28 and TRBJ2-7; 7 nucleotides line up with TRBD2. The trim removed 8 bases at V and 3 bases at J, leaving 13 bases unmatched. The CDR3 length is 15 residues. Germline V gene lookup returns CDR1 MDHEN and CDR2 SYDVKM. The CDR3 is CASSVIPAGLYEQYF. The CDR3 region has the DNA TGTGCCAGCTCAGTTATCCCAGCGGGGCTCTACGAGCAGTACTTC.

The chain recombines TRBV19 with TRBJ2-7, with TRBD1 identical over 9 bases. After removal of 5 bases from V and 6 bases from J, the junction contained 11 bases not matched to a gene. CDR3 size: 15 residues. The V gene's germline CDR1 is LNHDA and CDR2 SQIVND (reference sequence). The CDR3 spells CASSSRGTGHGEQYF. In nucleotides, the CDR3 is TGTGCCAGTAGTTCTAGAGGGACAGGGCATGGCGAGCAGTACTTC.

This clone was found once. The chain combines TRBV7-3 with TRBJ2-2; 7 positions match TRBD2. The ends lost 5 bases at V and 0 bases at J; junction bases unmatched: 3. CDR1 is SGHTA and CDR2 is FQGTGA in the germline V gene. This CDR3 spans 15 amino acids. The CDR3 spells CASSLGGANTGELFF. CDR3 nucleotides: TGTGCCAGCAGCCTTGGGGGGGCGAACACCGGGGAGCTGTTTTTT.